This T cell receptor (beta chain) was observed in a study of beta chain features in type 1 diabetes. Reverse transcribing all isolated RNA meant expressed TCRB transcripts were sequenced. Assay: immunoSEQ multiplex PCR; the TCRdb copy retains only in-frame clones and omits some. Of a few hundred thousand clones in the sample, roughly a tenth are singletons; the top ten hold about 0.6%. CDR1 SEHNR and CDR2 FQNEAQ come from the germline V gene (reference sequence). V was cut by 0 bases and J by 5 bases, with 16 bases left in between. The CDR3 has 16 amino acids. Study observations and caveats: VDJ junctions in type 1 diabetes patients carried more deletions and fewer insertions. Type 1 diabetes patients showed a moderate but significant shortening of TCRB CDR3s in all four CD4+ subsets. Overrepresentation of cells with high TCR expression could result from cDNA sequencing.

Concerning this clone: Its antigen is unidentified.

The sequencing input was central memory CD4+ T cells from blood. This sequence originates from a man aged 30 to 39 with type 1 diabetes. This chain uses TRBV7-9 with TRBJ2-5; maybe TRBD2 (6 bases). The CDR3 reads CASSLAPGVRGETQYF. For the CDR3, the DNA is TGTGCCAGCAGCTTAGCCCCGGGAGTCCGAGGGGAGACCCAGTACTTC. Full variable domain (remainder filled in from reference TRBV7-9 and TRBJ2-5): DTGVSQNPRHKITKRGQNVTFRCDPISEHNRLYWYRQTLGQGPEFLTYFQNEAQLEKSRLLSDRFSAERPKGSFSTLEIQRTEQGDSAMYLCASSLAPGVRGETQYFGPGTRLLVL.